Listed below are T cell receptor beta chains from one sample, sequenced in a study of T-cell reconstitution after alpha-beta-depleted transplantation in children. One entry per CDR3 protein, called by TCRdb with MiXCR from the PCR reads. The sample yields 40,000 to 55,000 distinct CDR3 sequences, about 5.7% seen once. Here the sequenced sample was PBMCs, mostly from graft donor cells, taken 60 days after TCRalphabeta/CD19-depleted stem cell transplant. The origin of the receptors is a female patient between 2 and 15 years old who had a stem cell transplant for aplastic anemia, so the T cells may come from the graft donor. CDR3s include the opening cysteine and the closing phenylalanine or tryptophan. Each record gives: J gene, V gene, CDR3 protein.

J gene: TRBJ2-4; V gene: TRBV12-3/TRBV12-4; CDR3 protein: CASSFGGKNIQYF
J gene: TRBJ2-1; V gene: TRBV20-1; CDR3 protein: CSAPFLPSTNNEQFF
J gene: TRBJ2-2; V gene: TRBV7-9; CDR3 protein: CASSLINGNTGELFF
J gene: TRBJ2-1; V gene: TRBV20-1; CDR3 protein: CSASEPRSGSSYNEQFF
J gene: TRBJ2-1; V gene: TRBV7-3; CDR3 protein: CASSFQTHSYNEQFF
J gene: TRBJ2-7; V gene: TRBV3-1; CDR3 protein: CASSQELRSPGQYF
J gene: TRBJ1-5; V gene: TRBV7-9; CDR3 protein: CASSLGGVGQPQHF
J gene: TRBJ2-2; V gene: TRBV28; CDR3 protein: CASSYWSGTSGSRGTGELFF
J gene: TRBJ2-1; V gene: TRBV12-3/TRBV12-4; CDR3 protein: CASSLALGQGTNEQFF
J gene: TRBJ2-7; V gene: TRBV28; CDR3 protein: CASSYGTSGRSSYEQYF